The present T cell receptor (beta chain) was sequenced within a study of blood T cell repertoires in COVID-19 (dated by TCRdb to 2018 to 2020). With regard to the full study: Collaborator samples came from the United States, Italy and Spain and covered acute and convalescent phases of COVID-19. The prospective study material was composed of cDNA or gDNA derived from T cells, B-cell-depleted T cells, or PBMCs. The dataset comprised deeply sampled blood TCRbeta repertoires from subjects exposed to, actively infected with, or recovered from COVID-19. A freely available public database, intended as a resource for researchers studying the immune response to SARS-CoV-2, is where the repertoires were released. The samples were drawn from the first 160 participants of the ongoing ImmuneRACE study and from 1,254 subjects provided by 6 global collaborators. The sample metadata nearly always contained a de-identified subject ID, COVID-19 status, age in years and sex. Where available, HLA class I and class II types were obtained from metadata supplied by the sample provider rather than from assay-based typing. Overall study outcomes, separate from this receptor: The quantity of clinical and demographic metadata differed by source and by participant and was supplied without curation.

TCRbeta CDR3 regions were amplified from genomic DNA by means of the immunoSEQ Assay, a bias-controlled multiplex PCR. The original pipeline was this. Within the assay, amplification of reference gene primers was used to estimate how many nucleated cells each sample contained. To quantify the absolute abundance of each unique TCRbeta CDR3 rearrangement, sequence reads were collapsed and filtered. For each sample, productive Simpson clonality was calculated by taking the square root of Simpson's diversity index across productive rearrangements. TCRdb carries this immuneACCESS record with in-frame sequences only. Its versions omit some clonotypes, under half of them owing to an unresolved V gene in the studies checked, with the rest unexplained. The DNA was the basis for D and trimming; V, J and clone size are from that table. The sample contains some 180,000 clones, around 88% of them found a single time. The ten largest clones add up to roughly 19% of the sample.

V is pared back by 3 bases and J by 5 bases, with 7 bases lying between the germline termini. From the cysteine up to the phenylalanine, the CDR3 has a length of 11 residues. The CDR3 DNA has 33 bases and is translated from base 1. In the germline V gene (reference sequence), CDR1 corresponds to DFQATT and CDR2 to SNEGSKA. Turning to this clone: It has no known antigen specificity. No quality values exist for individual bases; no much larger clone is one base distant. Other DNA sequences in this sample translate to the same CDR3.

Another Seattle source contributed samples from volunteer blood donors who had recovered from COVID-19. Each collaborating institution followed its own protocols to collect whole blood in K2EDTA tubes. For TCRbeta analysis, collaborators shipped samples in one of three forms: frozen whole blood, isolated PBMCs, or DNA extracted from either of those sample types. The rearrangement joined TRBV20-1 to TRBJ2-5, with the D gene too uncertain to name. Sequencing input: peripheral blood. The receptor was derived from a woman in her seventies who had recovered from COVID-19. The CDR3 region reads CSASPRETQYF. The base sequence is TGCAGTGCTAGCCCCCGGGAGACCCAGTACTTC.